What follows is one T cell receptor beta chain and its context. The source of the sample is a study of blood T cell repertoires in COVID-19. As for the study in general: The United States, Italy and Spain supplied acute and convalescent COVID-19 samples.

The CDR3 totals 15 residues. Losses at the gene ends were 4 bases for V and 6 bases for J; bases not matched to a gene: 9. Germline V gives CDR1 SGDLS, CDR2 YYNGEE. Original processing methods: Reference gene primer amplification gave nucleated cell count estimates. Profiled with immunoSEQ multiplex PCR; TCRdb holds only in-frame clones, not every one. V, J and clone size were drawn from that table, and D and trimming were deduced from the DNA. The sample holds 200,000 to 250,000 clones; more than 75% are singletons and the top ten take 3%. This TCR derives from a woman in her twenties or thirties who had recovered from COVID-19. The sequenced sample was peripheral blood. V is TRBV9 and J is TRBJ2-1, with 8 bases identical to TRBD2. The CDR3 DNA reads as TGTGCCAGCAGCCTAACTAGCGGACGGGGCAATGAGCAGTTCTTC. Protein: CASSLTSGRGNEQFF.